The 2 T cell receptor beta chains given below trace back to one sample, sequenced in a study of blood T cell repertoires in COVID-19. TCRdb's table, derived via immunoSEQ multiplex PCR, lists solely in-frame clones and lacks some. The table includes approximately 210,000 clones, 92% detected once. The sample taken for sequencing was peripheral blood. These receptors all come from a man aged 25 to 45 with acute or convalescent COVID-19.

The chain couples TRBV10-3 to TRBJ2-1, with D hard to call. The CDR3 has 15 amino acids. Looked up from germline, CDR1 is ENHRY and CDR2 is SYGVKD. Trimming stripped 2 bases from V and 0 bases from J, with 8 bases between. CDR3 loop: CAISEGQDSYNEQFF. The DNA of the CDR3 is TGTGCCATCAGTGAGGGGCAAGACTCCTACAATGAGCAGTTCTTC.

J is TRBJ1-2 and V is TRBV4-1, with D perhaps matching TRBD1 (5 bases). Germline loops: CDR1 MGHRA, CDR2 YSYEKL. This CDR3 is built from 14 residues. V shed 0 bases and J shed 11 bases, with 16 bases lying between them. For the CDR3, the DNA is TGCGCCAGCAGCCAAGAGGGGGGTTCTCGGGCTTACACCTTC. Residues: CASSQEGGSRAYTF.